This T cell receptor (beta chain) appears in the sequencing data of a study of blood T cell repertoires in COVID-19. Across the study: The cDNA or gDNA used as material had been derived from T cells, B-cell-depleted T cells, or PBMCs.

Sequencing used immunoSEQ multiplex PCR; TCRdb keeps in-frame clones, though not all of them. The data hold around 280,000 clones, with approximately 86% observed a single time. CDR3 length: 15 residues. Germline assignment: CDR1 SGHTA and CDR2 FQGNSA. V lost 5 bases, J lost 5 bases, and 18 bases lay in between. The chain combines TRBV7-2 with TRBJ2-5, with D possibly being TRBD1 (5 bases). The sequenced material came from peripheral blood. The clonotype originates from a man in his sixties or seventies with acute or convalescent COVID-19. CDR3 sequence (DNA): TGTGCCAGCAGCAATAACTGGCAGGGCTGGGAGACCCAGTACTTC. It encodes CASSNNWQGWETQYF.